This T cell receptor (beta chain) was sequenced for a study of low-dose radiotherapy and immunotherapy resistance in tumors. Study in general: Fractions of 1 Gy went to Cohort 2 every two weeks, for 13 Gy over 26 weeks. The regimen for patients comprised intravenous nivolumab 240 mg every two weeks plus intravenous ipilimumab 1 mg/kg every six weeks.

Time point specified: before trial treatment. Eligible patients had advanced solid tumors lacking tumor-infiltrating lymphocytes. Both TCRalpha and TCRbeta chains were reverse transcribed with V-gene-specific primers. Both a constant-region primer and a V-primer adapter served to amplify TCRs across roughly 20 PCR cycles. One entry per CDR3 protein, called by TCRdb with MiXCR from the reads. The table has 65,000 to 100,000 distinct CDR3 sequences, over 15% seen once. The length of the CDR3 is 18 residues. V dropped 4 bases and J dropped 0; count of bases not matched to a gene: 7. The chain links TRBV12-3 or TRBV12-4 to TRBJ1-6; 9 bases are shared with TRBD1. The TCR comes from a male donor with prostate cancer. The sample consisted of PBMCs, taken before treatment. DNA of the CDR3: TGTGCCAGCAGTTGGGGGGACAGGGTGAGCTCCTATAATTCACCCCTCCACTTT. Translating gives CASSWGDRVSSYNSPLHF.